Listed here is a single T cell receptor (beta chain). Its target is not known. The V and J ends lost 4 bases and 4 bases respectively, with 14 bases between them. Germline CDR1 reads SGHDN; CDR2 reads FVKESK. CDR3 length: 14 amino acids. The data were taken from a study of shared clonotypes between healthy human individuals. Findings of the study overall: Shared across a few donors were around 5% of the naive CD4 clonotypes. Depth was large, yet rarefaction showed that sorted-subset sequencing was incomplete.

The authors split each subset's genomic DNA evenly across several immunoSEQ plates. In the original processing: Junction-only sequences without quality scores were provided by ImmunoSEQ, so filtering was different. Data came from immunoSEQ multiplex PCR; TCRdb stores just in-frame clones and leaves some out. V and J calls and clone size are as listed in that table; D and trimming were resolved from the DNA. The repertoire holds over a million clones, with about 96% as singletons. J is TRBJ2-7 and V is TRBV14; D might be TRBD1 or TRBD2, each matching 5 bases. This clonotype originated in a man between 25 and 39 years old in good health. Sequenced: naive CD4+ T cells sorted from blood. Subset denoted: CD45RA+ positively selected. In DNA, the CDR3 is TGTGCCAGCAGCCGAGCGGACACCTCATACGAGCAGTACTTC. This sequence encodes CASSRADTSYEQYF.